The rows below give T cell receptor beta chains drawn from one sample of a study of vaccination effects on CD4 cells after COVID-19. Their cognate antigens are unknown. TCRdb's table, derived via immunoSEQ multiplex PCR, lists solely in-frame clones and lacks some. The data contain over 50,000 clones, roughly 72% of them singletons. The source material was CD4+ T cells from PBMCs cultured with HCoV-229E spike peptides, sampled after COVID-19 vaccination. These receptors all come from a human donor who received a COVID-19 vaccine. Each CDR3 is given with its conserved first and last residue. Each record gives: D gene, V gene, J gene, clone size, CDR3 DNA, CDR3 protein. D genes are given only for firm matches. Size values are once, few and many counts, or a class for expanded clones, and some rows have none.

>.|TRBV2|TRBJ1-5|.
TGTGCCAGCAGTGACAGTCCTGGACGGCCCCAGCATTTT
CASSDSPGRPQHF
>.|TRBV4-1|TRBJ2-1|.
TGCGCCAGCAGCCAAGAGTCCGGTGAGCAGTTCTTC
CASSQESGEQFF
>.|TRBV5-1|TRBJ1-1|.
TGCGCCAGCAGCTCACAAGCGTCCACTGAAGCTTTCTTT
CASSSQASTEAFF
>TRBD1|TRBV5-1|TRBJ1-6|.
TGCGCCAGCAGCTTGGGCCTGGGACAGGGACCCGTCCCGGGCACACCCCTCCACTTT
CASSLGLGQGPVPGTPLHF
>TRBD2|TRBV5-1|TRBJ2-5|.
TGCGCCAGCAGCTTGGCACGGGGGGGCCGGGAGACCCAGTACTTC
CASSLARGGRETQYF
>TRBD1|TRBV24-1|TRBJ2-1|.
TGTGCCACCAGTGATTTCGGACAGGGTTCTGGGTTTGAGCAGTTCTTC
CATSDFGQGSGFEQFF
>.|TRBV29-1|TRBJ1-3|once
TGCAGCGTCTCATCGGGCCCTGGAAACACCATATATTTT
CSVSSGPGNTIYF
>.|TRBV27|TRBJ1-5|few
TGTGCCAGCAGTTTGGGTCGGGTGGGCGATCAGCCCCAGCATTTT
CASSLGRVGDQPQHF
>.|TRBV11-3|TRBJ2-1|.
TGTGCCAGCAGCTTGCATAACAATGAGCAGTTCTTC
CASSLHNNEQFF
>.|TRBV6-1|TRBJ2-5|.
TGTGCCAGCAGTGAAGAGGGGAGAGTTCAAGAGACCCAGTACTTC
CASSEEGRVQETQYF
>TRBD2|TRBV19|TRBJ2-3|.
TGTGCCAGTATGAAGCGGGGGGGCTACGATACGCAGTATTTT
CASMKRGGYDTQYF
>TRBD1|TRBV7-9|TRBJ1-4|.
TGTGCCAGCAGCTCACAACAGGGGGTCTTTGAAAAACTGTTTTTT
CASSSQQGVFEKLFF
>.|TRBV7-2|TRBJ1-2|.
TGTGCCAGCAGCACCCGGACCCTGAACTATGGCTACACCTTC
CASSTRTLNYGYTF
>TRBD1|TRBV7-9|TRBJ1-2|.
TGTGCCAGCAGCACGACCGGACTGGACAGGGGTCGCGGCTACACCTTC
CASSTTGLDRGRGYTF
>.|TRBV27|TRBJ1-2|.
TGTGCCAGCAGTTTATCGTCCCGTGGTGGCTACACCTTC
CASSLSSRGGYTF
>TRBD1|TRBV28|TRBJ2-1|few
TGTGCCAGCCTTTCAGGGGGCGCGGACAATGAGCAGTTCTTC
CASLSGGADNEQFF
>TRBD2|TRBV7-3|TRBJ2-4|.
TGTGCCAGCAGCGTACCGGGACTAGCGGGCCCGAGGTGGGTCAAAAACATTCAGTACTTC
CASSVPGLAGPRWVKNIQYF
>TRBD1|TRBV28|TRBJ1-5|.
TGTGCCAGCAGTTTTTATCAGGGGGCCGATAGCAATCAGCCCCAGCATTTT
CASSFYQGADSNQPQHF
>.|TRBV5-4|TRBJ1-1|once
TGTGCCAGCAGCTTGGGGTATGTCTCCGGCACTGAAGCTTTCTTT
CASSLGYVSGTEAFF
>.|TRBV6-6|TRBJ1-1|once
TGTGCCAGCAGAGGGTACAGGGATGGGGACACTGAAGCTTTCTTT
CASRGYRDGDTEAFF
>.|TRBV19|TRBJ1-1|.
TGTGCCAGTAGTCACCGACTCGACAGACCTGAAGCTTTCTTT
CASSHRLDRPEAFF
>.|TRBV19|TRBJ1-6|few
TGTGCCAGTAGTACGATGGGGGGCGTTGATTCACCCCTCCACTTT
CASSTMGGVDSPLHF
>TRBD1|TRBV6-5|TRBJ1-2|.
TGTGCCAGCAGCCGACAGGGGGCCCTCTATGGCTACACCTTC
CASSRQGALYGYTF
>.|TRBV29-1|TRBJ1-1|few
TGCAGCGCGACACAGGATTTGAACACTGAAGCTTTCTTT
CSATQDLNTEAFF
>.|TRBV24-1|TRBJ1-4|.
.
CATSDLDKAHNKGEKLFF
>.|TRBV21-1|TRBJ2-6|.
TGTGCCAGCAGCAGATCGGACAGATCCTCTGGGGCCAACGTCCTGACTTTC
CASSRSDRSSGANVLTF
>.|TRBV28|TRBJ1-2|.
TGTGCCAGCAGTACTTACACGAGTATCTACACCTTC
CASSTYTSIYTF
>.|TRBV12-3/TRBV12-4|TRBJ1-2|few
TGTGCCAGCAGCCCTCTTCGGACCCGCTTC
CASSPLRTRF
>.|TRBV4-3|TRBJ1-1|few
TGCGCCAGCAGCCGCCAGGGAGGGAGGGAAGCTTTCTTT
CASSRQGGREAFF
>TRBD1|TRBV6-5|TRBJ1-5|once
TGTGCCAGCATGGGGGACAGGGGGTCCGGCCAGCCCCAGCATTTT
CASMGDRGSGQPQHF
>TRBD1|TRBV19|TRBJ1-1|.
TGTGCCAGTAGTATAGGACAGGGGCTGAACACTGAAGCTTTCTTT
CASSIGQGLNTEAFF
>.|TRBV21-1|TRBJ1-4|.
TGTGCCAGCAGCACGTGGACAACAACTAATGAAAAACTGTTTTTT
CASSTWTTTNEKLFF
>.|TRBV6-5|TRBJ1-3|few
TGTGCCAGCAGTTGGTTGGGGAGCTCTGGAAACACCATATATTTT
CASSWLGSSGNTIYF
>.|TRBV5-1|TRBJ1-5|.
TGCGCCAGCAGCCTAGGTTTGCAAGGTCAGCCCCAGCATTTT
CASSLGLQGQPQHF
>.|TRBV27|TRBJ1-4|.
TGTGCCAGCAGTTCCTATGGATCAACTAATGAAAAACTGTTTTTT
CASSSYGSTNEKLFF
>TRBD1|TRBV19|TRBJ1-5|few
TGTGCCAGTAGAAAAGGACAGGGCAATCAGCCCCAGCATTTT
CASRKGQGNQPQHF
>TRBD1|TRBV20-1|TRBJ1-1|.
TGCAGTGCTAGTAGGGACAGGGGTAAGACTGAAGCTTTCTTT
CSASRDRGKTEAFF
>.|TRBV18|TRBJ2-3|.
TGTGCCAGCTCACCAGGAGCACCCCTCCCCAATACGCAGTATTTT
CASSPGAPLPNTQYF
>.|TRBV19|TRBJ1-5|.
TGTGCCAGTAGTATAGTGTCACACAATCAGCCCCAGCATTTT
CASSIVSHNQPQHF
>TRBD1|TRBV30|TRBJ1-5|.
TGTGCCTGGAGCCTACAGGGGTTTGGCAATCAGCCCCAGCATTTT
CAWSLQGFGNQPQHF
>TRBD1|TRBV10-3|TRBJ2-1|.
TGTGCCGCTCACGGGGACAGGAACAATGAGCAGTTCTTC
CAAHGDRNNEQFF
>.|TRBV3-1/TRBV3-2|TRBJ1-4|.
TGTGCCAGTAGGGGGAGGGTTCAAGAAAAACTGTTTTTT
CASRGRVQEKLFF
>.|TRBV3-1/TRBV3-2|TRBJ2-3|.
TGTGCCAGCAGCCAAGTTTTATCGGACGGCGTTACAGATACGCAGTATTTT
CASSQVLSDGVTDTQYF
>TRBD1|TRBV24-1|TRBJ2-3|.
TGTGCCACGGGACAGGGGGGTAGCACAGATACGCAGTATTTT
CATGQGGSTDTQYF
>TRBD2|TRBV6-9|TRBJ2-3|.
TGTGCCAGCAGTTGTGTGACTAGCGCAGATACGCAGTATTTT
CASSCVTSADTQYF
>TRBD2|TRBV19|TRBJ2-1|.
TGTGCCAGTAGTCAGACTAGCGGGGGGGCCGGTGAGCAGTTCTTC
CASSQTSGGAGEQFF